This is a list of T cell receptor beta chains from one sample in a study of shared clonotypes between healthy human individuals. Assay: immunoSEQ multiplex PCR; the TCRdb copy retains only in-frame clones and omits some. The sample yields hundreds of thousands of clones, more than 85% seen once. The sequenced sample consisted of naive CD8+ T cells sorted from blood. These TCRs come from a man aged 25 to 45 in good health. Each CDR3 is given with its conserved first and last residue. A D gene is named only where the DNA matches it firmly. Size is omitted from some rows. Given values are once, few, many or a class for expanded clones.

J gene: TRBJ2-7; V gene: TRBV28; clone size: NA; D gene: TRBD1; CDR3 DNA: TGTGCCAGCAGGGACAGGCTCTCCTACGAGCAGTACTTC; CDR3 protein: CASRDRLSYEQYF
J gene: TRBJ1-1; V gene: TRBV6-5; clone size: once; D gene: NA; CDR3 DNA: TGTGCCAGCAGTTCCCCTGGGCGTACTGAAGCTTTCTTT; CDR3 protein: CASSSPGRTEAFF
J gene: TRBJ1-1; V gene: TRBV7-9; clone size: NA; D gene: NA; CDR3 DNA: TGTGCCAGCAGCTTTATGGGGGGCACTGAAGCTTTCTTT; CDR3 protein: CASSFMGGTEAFF
J gene: TRBJ2-2; V gene: TRBV7-9; clone size: NA; D gene: NA; CDR3 DNA: TGTGCCAGCAGCCCACGGGGCACCGGGGAGCTGTTTTTT; CDR3 protein: CASSPRGTGELFF
J gene: TRBJ2-1; V gene: TRBV11-3; clone size: NA; D gene: TRBD2; CDR3 DNA: TGTGCCAGCAGCTCCCGCGGGAGCTTTGAGCAGTTCTTC; CDR3 protein: CASSSRGSFEQFF
J gene: TRBJ2-1; V gene: TRBV7-9; clone size: NA; D gene: NA; CDR3 DNA: TGTGCCAGCAGCTTAGTAAGTGGATACTACAATGAGCAGTTCTTC; CDR3 protein: CASSLVSGYYNEQFF
J gene: TRBJ2-7; V gene: TRBV10-3; clone size: NA; D gene: TRBD2; CDR3 DNA: TGTGCCATCAGTGAAGGACTAGCGGCCTACGAGCAGTACTTC; CDR3 protein: CAISEGLAAYEQYF
J gene: TRBJ2-7; V gene: TRBV28; clone size: NA; D gene: NA; CDR3 DNA: TGTGCCAGCTACAGGGACTACGAGCAGTACTTC; CDR3 protein: CASYRDYEQYF
J gene: TRBJ2-3; V gene: TRBV10-3; clone size: NA; D gene: TRBD2; CDR3 DNA: TGTGCCATCAGTGAGTCTAGGGGCGGGACTAACCGACGGGAGGATACGCAGTATTTT; CDR3 protein: CAISESRGGTNRREDTQYF
J gene: TRBJ2-1; V gene: TRBV7-9; clone size: NA; D gene: TRBD2; CDR3 DNA: TGTGCCAGCAGCTCCTCTGGGACTACTGACTACAATGAGCAGTTCTTC; CDR3 protein: CASSSSGTTDYNEQFF
J gene: TRBJ2-7; V gene: TRBV27; clone size: once; D gene: TRBD2; CDR3 DNA: TGTGCCAGCACAACAGCGGGAGGGCCCAACGAGCAGTACTTC; CDR3 protein: CASTTAGGPNEQYF
J gene: TRBJ1-4; V gene: TRBV11-2; clone size: once; D gene: TRBD1; CDR3 DNA: TGTGCCAGCAGCTTAGGGCAGGGGGCGGAAAAACTGTTTTTT; CDR3 protein: CASSLGQGAEKLFF
J gene: TRBJ2-4; V gene: TRBV9; clone size: NA; D gene: NA; CDR3 DNA: TGTGCCAGCAGCCCTCCCCTAGCCCAAAACATTCAGTACTTC; CDR3 protein: CASSPPLAQNIQYF
J gene: TRBJ2-1; V gene: TRBV7-2; clone size: NA; D gene: TRBD2; CDR3 DNA: TGTGCCAGCAGCTTAGTGCTAGCGGATCCCTACAATGAGCAGTTCTTC; CDR3 protein: CASSLVLADPYNEQFF
J gene: TRBJ2-7; V gene: TRBV4-1; clone size: NA; D gene: NA; CDR3 DNA: TGCGCCAGCAGCCAAGAAACGGGTCAGGGGCTACTCGAGCAGTACTTC; CDR3 protein: CASSQETGQGLLEQYF
J gene: TRBJ2-7; V gene: TRBV4-2; clone size: NA; D gene: TRBD2; CDR3 DNA: TGTGCCAGCAGCGAAAAGGGACTAGCGGGAGCCTACGAGCAGTACTTC; CDR3 protein: CASSEKGLAGAYEQYF
J gene: TRBJ2-7; V gene: TRBV28; clone size: NA; D gene: TRBD2; CDR3 DNA: TGTGCCAGCAGTTTAGTTAGCGGGAGTACGTACGAGCAGTACTTC; CDR3 protein: CASSLVSGSTYEQYF
J gene: TRBJ2-7; V gene: TRBV11-2; clone size: NA; D gene: NA; CDR3 DNA: TGTGCCAGCAGCTTAGATTCATGGACAGAGGGATTCTACGAGCAGTACTTC; CDR3 protein: CASSLDSWTEGFYEQYF
J gene: TRBJ2-7; V gene: TRBV7-2; clone size: NA; D gene: NA; CDR3 DNA: TGTGCCAGCAGCTTATTGGACTACCTGGGCTCCTACGAGCAGTACTTC; CDR3 protein: CASSLLDYLGSYEQYF
J gene: TRBJ2-7; V gene: TRBV15; clone size: once; D gene: NA; CDR3 DNA: TGTGCCACCAGCAGGGTGGACAGAGACTCCTACGAGCAGTACTTC; CDR3 protein: CATSRVDRDSYEQYF
J gene: TRBJ1-1; V gene: TRBV27; clone size: NA; D gene: NA; CDR3 DNA: TGTGCCAGCAGTTCCGGAGCTGGGGTAAGGACTGAAGCTTTCTTT; CDR3 protein: CASSSGAGVRTEAFF
J gene: TRBJ2-7; V gene: TRBV5-4; clone size: NA; D gene: TRBD2; CDR3 DNA: TGTGCCAGCAGCTTGGAAACTAGCGGGAGAACCTACGAGCAGTACTTC; CDR3 protein: CASSLETSGRTYEQYF
J gene: TRBJ2-3; V gene: TRBV5-8; clone size: NA; D gene: TRBD1; CDR3 DNA: TGTGCCAGCAGCGGTGGGACAGGGTCCTTCACAGATACGCAGTATTTT; CDR3 protein: CASSGGTGSFTDTQYF
J gene: TRBJ2-2; V gene: TRBV11-2; clone size: NA; D gene: NA; CDR3 DNA: TGTGCCAGCAGCTTAGGGAGGTCAGCGTGGGCCGGGGAGCTGTTTTTT; CDR3 protein: CASSLGRSAWAGELFF
J gene: TRBJ2-7; V gene: TRBV5-5; clone size: NA; D gene: NA; CDR3 DNA: TGTGCCAGCAGCTTGGTAGCAGGGAGCTACGAGCAGTACTTC; CDR3 protein: CASSLVAGSYEQYF
J gene: TRBJ1-4; V gene: TRBV5-4; clone size: NA; D gene: NA; CDR3 DNA: TGTGCCAGCAGCCAAACAGGAAACGGGTTGACTAATGAAAAACTGTTTTTT; CDR3 protein: CASSQTGNGLTNEKLFF
J gene: TRBJ2-5; V gene: TRBV15; clone size: once; D gene: TRBD2; CDR3 DNA: TGTGCCACCAGCACTAGCGGGAGTAAAGAGCAGTACTTC; CDR3 protein: CATSTSGSKEQYF
J gene: TRBJ2-7; V gene: TRBV7-2; clone size: NA; D gene: NA; CDR3 DNA: TGTGCCAGCAGTTCGGACTACAAAACCTACGAGCAGTACTTC; CDR3 protein: CASSSDYKTYEQYF
J gene: TRBJ1-5; V gene: TRBV6-5; clone size: NA; D gene: NA; CDR3 DNA: TGTGCCAGCAGTTACGACATCGGGGATCAGCCCCAGCATTTT; CDR3 protein: CASSYDIGDQPQHF
J gene: TRBJ2-5; V gene: TRBV11-2; clone size: NA; D gene: TRBD2; CDR3 DNA: TGTGCCAGCAGCCGGGGAGCGGGAGCCGGTGAGACCCAGTACTTC; CDR3 protein: CASSRGAGAGETQYF
J gene: TRBJ1-4; V gene: TRBV28; clone size: NA; D gene: NA; CDR3 DNA: TGTGCCAGCAGTCCCCGAGTCGGGGGGAATGAAAAACTGTTTTTT; CDR3 protein: CASSPRVGGNEKLFF
J gene: TRBJ2-3; V gene: TRBV11-2; clone size: once; D gene: TRBD2; CDR3 DNA: TGTGCCAGCAGCTTCGGTCCTAGCGGGAGGGGTAGCACAGATACGCAGTATTTT; CDR3 protein: CASSFGPSGRGSTDTQYF
J gene: TRBJ2-7; V gene: TRBV5-8; clone size: NA; D gene: TRBD1; CDR3 DNA: TGTGCCAGCAGCTTATTGGGACAGGGGGCCTCATCCTACGAGCAGTACTTC; CDR3 protein: CASSLLGQGASSYEQYF
J gene: TRBJ2-7; V gene: TRBV21-1; clone size: NA; D gene: NA; CDR3 DNA: TGTGCCAGCAGCACCCGGGACAGTTACGAGCAGTACTTC; CDR3 protein: CASSTRDSYEQYF
J gene: TRBJ1-1; V gene: TRBV30; clone size: NA; D gene: NA; CDR3 DNA: TGTGCCTGGAGTGTATGGGGGGTCACTGAAGCTTTCTTT; CDR3 protein: CAWSVWGVTEAFF
J gene: TRBJ1-5; V gene: TRBV4-1; clone size: NA; D gene: NA; CDR3 DNA: TGCGCCAGCAGCCAAGATTCCGTCCAGTATCTTCCGCCCCAGCATTTT; CDR3 protein: CASSQDSVQYLPPQHF
J gene: TRBJ2-2; V gene: TRBV6-6; clone size: NA; D gene: NA; CDR3 DNA: TGTGCCAGCAGTTACCAGGGAGGCACCGGGGAGCTGTTTTTT; CDR3 protein: CASSYQGGTGELFF
J gene: TRBJ2-5; V gene: TRBV5-1; clone size: NA; D gene: TRBD2; CDR3 DNA: TGCGCCAGCAGCTTGGGTCTAGCGGGACGCGAGACCCAGTACTTC; CDR3 protein: CASSLGLAGRETQYF
J gene: TRBJ2-7; V gene: TRBV27; clone size: NA; D gene: TRBD1; CDR3 DNA: TGTGCCAGCAGACCCCCGGGACAGGACTACTACGAGCAGTACTTC; CDR3 protein: CASRPPGQDYYEQYF
J gene: TRBJ2-2; V gene: TRBV29-1; clone size: NA; D gene: NA; CDR3 DNA: TGCAGCGTTTCGCCAGCCTCGAACACCGGGGAGCTGTTTTTT; CDR3 protein: CSVSPASNTGELFF
J gene: TRBJ2-7; V gene: TRBV10-1; clone size: few; D gene: NA; CDR3 DNA: TGCGCCAGCAGTGAGGCCCGGGAAGTGGAATCCGAGCAGTACTTC; CDR3 protein: CASSEAREVESEQYF
J gene: TRBJ2-1; V gene: TRBV7-2; clone size: NA; D gene: NA; CDR3 DNA: TGTGCCAGCAGCTCCGACATAAGCTCGGGCAATGAGCAGTTCTTC; CDR3 protein: CASSSDISSGNEQFF
J gene: TRBJ2-3; V gene: TRBV7-7; clone size: NA; D gene: NA; CDR3 DNA: TGTGCCAGCAGCTTAGCGCCTGGCTTAACAGATACGCAGTATTTT; CDR3 protein: CASSLAPGLTDTQYF
J gene: TRBJ2-2; V gene: TRBV7-9; clone size: NA; D gene: TRBD1; CDR3 DNA: TGTGCCAGCAGCTTCACCGGACAGGCCAACACCGGGGAGCTGTTTTTT; CDR3 protein: CASSFTGQANTGELFF
J gene: TRBJ2-5; V gene: TRBV7-9; clone size: NA; D gene: NA; CDR3 DNA: TGTGCCAGCAGCTCGTCGGGACATCGGAAAGAGACCCAGTACTTC; CDR3 protein: CASSSSGHRKETQYF
J gene: TRBJ1-5; V gene: TRBV4-3; clone size: NA; D gene: NA; CDR3 DNA: TGCGCCAGCAGCCAAGACAGGTTACGGGGTTCTCAGCCCCAGCATTTT; CDR3 protein: CASSQDRLRGSQPQHF
J gene: TRBJ2-1; V gene: TRBV6-1; clone size: NA; D gene: TRBD2; CDR3 DNA: TGTGCCAGCAGTGAAAAAAGACTAGCGGGAGTAAACAATGAGCAGTTCTTC; CDR3 protein: CASSEKRLAGVNNEQFF
J gene: TRBJ1-5; V gene: TRBV27; clone size: NA; D gene: NA; CDR3 DNA: TGTGCCAGCAGTTTGAGAGGGTCGGGCAATCAGCCCCAGCATTTT; CDR3 protein: CASSLRGSGNQPQHF